A single sample gave rise to the 28 T cell receptor beta chains below, sequenced in a study of tumor-infiltrating lymphocytes in oesophageal squamous cell carcinoma. TCRdb analysed the PCR reads with MiXCR anew, one entry per CDR3 protein. The top ten hold 32% of the sample, which has about 12,000 distinct CDR3 sequences, 55% to 65% seen once. Sequencing was performed on esophageal tumor tissue. The receptors derive from a female donor with esophageal squamous cell carcinoma.

V is TRBV7-2 and J is TRBJ2-5, with 7 bases identical to TRBD2. Looked up from germline, CDR1 is SGHTA and CDR2 is FQGNSA. CDR3 size: 16 residues. The V segment lost 0 bases and the J segment 7 bases; nucleotides outside the gene matches: 11. The CDR3 sequence is CASSLAPGTGLGTQYF. The CDR3 nucleotides are TGTGCCAGCAGCTTAGCCCCCGGGACTGGACTAGGGACCCAGTACTTC. Full variable domain (missing parts from reference TRBV7-2 and TRBJ2-5): GAGVSQSPSNKVTEKGKDVELRCDPISGHTALYWYRQSLGQGLEFLIYFQGNSAPDKSGLPSDRFSAERTGGSVSTLTIQRTQQEDSAVYLCASSLAPGTGLGTQYFGPGTRLLVL.

This clonotype was found many times. The CDR3 loop reads CASSLGVRISTDTQYF. The DNA for the CDR3 is TGTGCCAGCAGCTTAGGGGTGCGCATCAGCACAGATACGCAGTATTTT. This chain links TRBV7-9 with TRBJ2-3, with D hard to call. From germline, CDR1 is SEHNR and CDR2 FQNEAQ (reference sequence). The V end lost 1 base, the J end lost 0 bases, and 11 bases lay between the germline ends. This CDR3 contains 16 residues.

The table lists this clonotype with a few counts. The chain recombines TRBV10-3 with TRBJ1-3; tentatively, D is TRBD1 (6 bases). Germline V lookup: CDR1 ENHRY, CDR2 SYGVKD. The CDR3 loop spans 15 amino acids. Trimming removed 4 bases at V and 0 bases at J, with 10 bases between. For the CDR3, the DNA is TGTGCCATCAGTGGCCAGGACAGCTCTGGAAACACCATATATTTT. Protein: CAISGQDSSGNTIYF.

On this clonotype: Likely a read error: the CDR3 ends without its conserved phenylalanine or tryptophan. The DNA is left out, because the CDR3 cannot be placed on it with certainty; the CDR3 is given as TCRdb lists it. The rearrangement joins TRBV7-2 to TRBJ1-2; no check of the table's D call, TRBD1, against the DNA was made. Germline-derived CDR1 and CDR2 are SGHTA and FQGNSA. The CDR3 spans 8 amino acids, including both terminal residues. This CDR3 reads CASSLGGQ.

The sample holds many counts of this clonotype. The chain couples TRBV27 to TRBJ2-1; 10 bases align to TRBD2. Per germline, CDR1 MNHEY and CDR2 SMNVEV (reference sequence). The CDR3 totals 15 residues. V gave up 6 bases and J gave up 7 bases; unmatched junction bases: 9. This chain's CDR3 is CASSPTSGIRNEQFF. In DNA, the CDR3 is TGTGCCAGCAGCCCAACTAGCGGGATAAGGAATGAGCAGTTCTTC.

This clonotype has just one count. The V gene is TRBV10-3, the J gene TRBJ2-3, with 10 bases identical to TRBD2. The J call may be wrong; the DNA end is better matched by TRBJ2-5. The CDR3 is 14 amino acids. Germline V gives CDR1 ENHRY, CDR2 SYGVKD. Written as DNA, the CDR3 is TGTGCCATCGCTCCGAGCGGGAGGGGAGAGACCCAGTACTTC. It specifies CAIAPSGRGETQYF.

This clonotype was seen ten or more times. The V gene is TRBV28, the J gene TRBJ2-7; 10 positions match TRBD2. CDR1 is MDHEN and CDR2 is SYDVKM in the germline V gene. This CDR3 has 15 amino acids. V shed 3 bases, J shed 3 bases, and the junction held 5 bases outside the gene matches. In nucleotides, the CDR3 is TGTGCCAGCAGTTTTTCAGCTAGCGGGAGCTACGAGCAGTACTTC. Its protein is CASSFSASGSYEQYF.

In this sample, this clonotype turned up many times. CDR3: CASSPPGQGNTGELFF. For the CDR3, the DNA is TGTGCCAGCTCACCACCCGGTCAGGGGAACACCGGGGAGCTGTTTTTT. The chain combines TRBV18 with TRBJ2-2; D perhaps matches TRBD1 (5 bases). The CDR3 runs to 16 residues. The germline CDR1 and CDR2 sequences are KGHSH and LQKENI. Trimming pared 0 bases from V and 1 base from J, leaving 9 bases between.

Only a few counts were recorded for this clonotype. Just one base apart from a much larger clone, this may be a read error. The rearrangement joins TRBV4-3 to TRBJ2-7; 9 nucleotides align to TRBD2. The CDR3 loop spans 16 amino acids. Germline assignment: CDR1 LGHNA and CDR2 YSLEER. V shed 0 bases, J shed 7 bases, and the junction held 10 bases outside the gene matches. The CDR3 is CASSQEAGGPYNEQYF. Here the CDR3 DNA reads TGCGCCAGCAGCCAAGAGGCGGGAGGGCCTTATAATGAGCAGTACTTC.

The V call is TRBV7-6, the J call TRBJ2-3, with 7 positions matching TRBD1. This CDR3 has 14 amino acids. The germline V gene encodes CDR1 SGHVS and CDR2 FNYEAQ. J lost 1 base, V lost 5 bases, and 3 bases had no gene match. CDR3 residues: CASSQGQRTDTQYF. The CDR3 DNA sequence: TGTGCCAGCAGCCAGGGACAGCGCACAGATACGCAGTATTTT.

The J gene is TRBJ2-1, the V gene TRBV10-3, with D unclear. V was cut by 3 bases and J by 8 bases, with 5 bases left in between. Germline CDR1 reads ENHRY; CDR2 reads SYGVKD. The CDR3 loop spans 11 amino acids. In DNA, the CDR3 is TGTGCCATCAGTGACTATGATGAGCAGTTCTTC. Its translation is CAISDYDEQFF.

In regard to this clonotype: The CDR3 does not close with the conserved phenylalanine or tryptophan, likely indicating a read error. The DNA is left out, because the CDR3 cannot be placed on it with certainty; the CDR3 is given as TCRdb lists it. The chain carries TRBV6-6 and TRBJ2-7. The CDR3 length equals 15 residues, ends included. CDR1 is MNHNY, CDR2 SVGAGI, per germline (reference sequence). This CDR3 reads CASSRGISYEQYFGS.

Many counts were recorded for this clonotype. The chain links TRBV10-2 to TRBJ2-1; no clear D gene. V shed 5 bases and J shed 6 bases, with 14 bases lying between them. Germline CDR1 is WSHSY and CDR2 is SAAADI. CDR3 length: 14 residues. CDR3 loop: CASSWGGSGNEQFF. CDR3 bases: TGCGCCAGCAGTTGGGGTGGGTCGGGCAATGAGCAGTTCTTC.

The sample holds a few counts of this clonotype. This chain joins TRBV7-6 and TRBJ2-3; 11 bases map to TRBD2. The trim removed 4 bases at V and 5 bases at J, leaving 8 bases unmatched. The CDR3 loop spans 16 amino acids. Germline V gene sequence: CDR1 SGHVS, CDR2 FNYEAQ. For the CDR3, the DNA is TGTGCCAGCAGCTCGACCGGGACTAGCGGAAGAGATACGCAGTATTTT. This translates into CASSSTGTSGRDTQYF.

Here the CDR3 DNA reads TGCGCCAGCAGCCCCGACGGGGAGTTAGCTTTCTTT. Translating gives CASSPDGELAFF. J is TRBJ1-1 and V is TRBV5-1; D remains unclear. Trimming left V 4 bases short and J 10 bases short, with 14 bases between. The CDR3 contains 12 residues. The V gene's germline CDR1 is SGHRS and CDR2 YFSETQ.

The V gene is TRBV12-3 or TRBV12-4, the J gene TRBJ2-6; the D gene is possibly TRBD1 (6 bases). CDR3 length equals 13 residues. V was pared by 9 bases and J by 4 bases, with 10 bases between. The chain's CDR3 is CASQGPGANVLTF. The CDR3 coding sequence is TGTGCCAGTCAGGGGCCCGGGGCCAACGTCCTGACTTTC.

The genes are TRBV7-8 and TRBJ1-1, with 7 positions matching TRBD1. CDR3 length equals 15 residues. Germline V gives CDR1 SGHVS, CDR2 FQNEAQ. V lost 5 bases, J lost 1 base, and 7 bases stayed unmatched. CDR3 coding DNA: TGTGCCAGCAGCAGATGGGACAGCCAGAACACTGAAGCTTTCTTT. Protein sequence: CASSRWDSQNTEAFF.

This clonotype is categorized as medium-sized. V and J are TRBV7-2 and TRBJ2-1; 7 bases agree with TRBD1. There are 15 residues in the CDR3. CDR1 and CDR2 (germline): SGHTA, FQGNSA. The J segment lost 2 bases and the V segment lost 1 base, leaving 2 bases of the junction unmatched. The CDR3 region has the DNA TGTGCCAGCAGCTTAGGGGGACAGACCTACAATGAGCAGTTCTTC. It encodes CASSLGGQTYNEQFF.

The CDR3 DNA reads TGTGCCAGCGGAGTGAACACTGAAGCTTTCTTT. This translates into CASGVNTEAFF. The chain employs TRBV6-1 and TRBJ1-1; D is uncertain. CDR1 and CDR2 (germline): MNHNS, SASEGT. The V end lost 8 bases, the J end lost 0 bases, and 4 bases lay between the germline ends. The CDR3 extends over 11 amino acids.

The chain employs TRBV7-4 and TRBJ1-1, with D possibly being TRBD1 (5 bases). Looked up from germline, CDR1 is SGHVT and CDR2 is SQSDAQ. With 5 bases removed from V and 5 bases from J, the gap between germline ends came to 15 bases. This CDR3 comprises 14 residues. This CDR3 reads CASSPRDGETEAFF. DNA for the CDR3: TGTGCCAGCAGCCCCAGGGACGGTGAAACTGAAGCTTTCTTT. The full variable domain, with the rest looked up from reference TRBV7-4 and TRBJ1-1, is GAGVSQSPRYKVAKRGRDVALRCDSISGHVTLYWYRQTLGQGSEVLTYSQSDAQRDKSGRPSGRFSAERPERSVSTLKIQRTEQGDSAVYLCASSPRDGETEAFFGQGTRLTVV.

This rearrangement joins TRBV11-3 to TRBJ2-7, with 7 nucleotides matching TRBD2. The DNA end is more similar to TRBJ2-1, so the J call may be wrong. Germline V lookup: CDR1 SGHNT, CDR2 YENEEA. This CDR3 contains 16 residues. As DNA, the CDR3 is TGTGCCAGCAGCCATAGCGGGCCTAGCTCCTACAATGAGCAGTTCTTC. Translation gives CASSHSGPSSYNEQFF.

The chain couples TRBV10-1 to TRBJ2-3; the match to TRBD2 covers 7 bases. Germline V CDR1 and CDR2: WNHNN, SYGVQD (reference sequence). With V trimmed by 8 bases and J by 4 bases, 12 bases remained unmatched. This CDR3 is 15 amino acids long. The CDR3, as DNA: TGCGCCAGCGGCACGGGAGGTGTAGGTGCAGATACGCAGTATTTT. Translated: CASGTGGVGADTQYF.

This clonotype was found a few times. The rearrangement links TRBV7-8 to TRBJ2-3; the match to TRBD2 covers 8 bases. V lost 4 bases, J lost 2 bases, and 5 bases stayed unmatched. The CDR3 consists of 15 residues. Germline CDR1 is SGHVS and CDR2 is FQNEAQ. In nucleotides, the CDR3 is TGTGCCAGCAGCTCACTAGCGGACTACACAGATACGCAGTATTTT. Translating it yields CASSSLADYTDTQYF. Drawing the rest from reference TRBV7-8 and TRBJ2-3, the complete variable domain is GAGVSQSPRYKVAKRGQDVALRCDPISGHVSLFWYQQALGQGPEFLTYFQNEAQLDKSGLPSDRFFAERPEGSVSTLKIQRTQQEDSAVYLCASSSLADYTDTQYFGPGTRLTVL.

V is TRBV7-2 and J is TRBJ2-7; D not resolved. The V end was cut by 2 bases, the J end by 4 bases, with 15 bases between. The length of the CDR3 is 15 residues. CDR1 and CDR2 from the germline V gene are SGHTA and FQGNSA. CDR3 residues: CASSLSTPSFYEQYF. The CDR3 DNA is TGTGCCAGCAGCTTATCTACACCCTCGTTTTACGAGCAGTACTTC.

V gene TRBV12-3 or TRBV12-4 combines with J gene TRBJ2-7; 7 bases are a match to TRBD1. The J call may be mistaken, given a closer DNA end match to TRBJ2-5. The CDR3 runs to 15 residues. CDR3 bases: TGTGCCAGCAGTTACCAGGGACAGCGTGGAGAGACCCAGTACTTC. This sequence encodes CASSYQGQRGETQYF.

This clonotype has at least ten counts. The chain has TRBV12-3 or TRBV12-4 and TRBJ2-1; D not resolved. The tail of the sequence fits TRBJ2-5 better, so the J call may be wrong. This CDR3 has 13 residues. CDR3 nucleotides: TGTGCCAGCAGTCTTAGTAGGGTAGAGACCCAGTACTTC. Protein sequence: CASSLSRVETQYF.

This clonotype is medium-sized. V is TRBV6-1 and J is TRBJ2-7; no definite D call. The germline gives CDR1 MNHNS, CDR2 SASEGT. The CDR3 totals 14 residues. With 2 bases removed from V and 2 bases from J, the gap between germline ends came to 10 bases. The DNA of the CDR3 is TGTGCCAGCAGTGAACCGAACACGGCCTACGAGCAGTACTTC. Its protein product is CASSEPNTAYEQYF.

This clonotype was observed a few times. The final CDR3 position lacks the conserved phenylalanine or tryptophan, pointing to a likely read error. It is unclear where the CDR3 begins or ends on the DNA, so no DNA is shown, and the CDR3 is as TCRdb lists it. CDR3 loop: CASSGERDRVSGANVLTFGN. The V call is TRBV7-6, the J call TRBJ2-1; the table's D gene call, TRBD1, was not cross checked with the DNA. CDR1 SGHVS and CDR2 FNYEAQ come from the germline V gene. 20 amino acids form the CDR3, both terminal residues included.